This TCR beta chain was obtained from a study of T cell repertoires in ileal Crohn's disease. Study-wide background: Biopsies of the neoterminal ileum at postoperative colonoscopy form M6 samples.

Time point given: neoterminal ileum biopsy at postoperative endoscopy, about 6 months after surgery. Study conclusions and caveats: The median delay to postoperative endoscopy was about 7.4 months.

V was cut by 4 bases and J by 7 bases, with 17 bases left in between. The CDR3 spans 14 residues. Germline V gene lookup returns CDR1 SGHRS and CDR2 YFSETQ. A word on this clone: Its cognate antigen is unknown.

Per sample, roughly 500 nanograms of biopsy DNA were TCRB immunosequenced. Using immunoSEQ multiplex PCR, the repertoire was profiled, and TCRdb retains in-frame clones only, with some absent. Of some 7,100 clones listed, 74% are singletons. The material sequenced was ileal tissue. This chain links TRBV5-1 with TRBJ1-2, with TRBD1 as a possible D gene (6 bases). The clonotype originates from an adult with Crohn's disease. This chain's CDR3 is CASSPGGGSGGYTF. CDR3 coding DNA: TGCGCCAGCAGCCCTGGCGGGGGCTCGGGTGGCTACACCTTC.